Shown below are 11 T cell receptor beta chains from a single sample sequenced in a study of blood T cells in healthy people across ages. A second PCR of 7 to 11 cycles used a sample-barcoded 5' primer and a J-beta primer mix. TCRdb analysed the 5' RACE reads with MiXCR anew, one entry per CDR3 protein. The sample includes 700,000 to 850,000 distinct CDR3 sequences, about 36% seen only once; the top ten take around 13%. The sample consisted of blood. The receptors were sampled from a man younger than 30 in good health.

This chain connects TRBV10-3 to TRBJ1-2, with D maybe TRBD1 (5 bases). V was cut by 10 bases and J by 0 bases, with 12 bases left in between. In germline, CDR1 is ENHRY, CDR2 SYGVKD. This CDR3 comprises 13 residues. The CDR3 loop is CATRQIPNYGYTF. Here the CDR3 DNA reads TGTGCCACCCGACAGATCCCTAACTATGGCTACACCTTC.

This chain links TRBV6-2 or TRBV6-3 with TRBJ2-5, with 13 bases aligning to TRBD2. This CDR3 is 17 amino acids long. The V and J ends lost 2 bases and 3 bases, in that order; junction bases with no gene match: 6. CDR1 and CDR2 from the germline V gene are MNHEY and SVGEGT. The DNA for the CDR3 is TGTGCCAGCAGTTACGGACGCGGACTAGCGGGAGAAGAGACCCAGTACTTC. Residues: CASSYGRGLAGEETQYF.

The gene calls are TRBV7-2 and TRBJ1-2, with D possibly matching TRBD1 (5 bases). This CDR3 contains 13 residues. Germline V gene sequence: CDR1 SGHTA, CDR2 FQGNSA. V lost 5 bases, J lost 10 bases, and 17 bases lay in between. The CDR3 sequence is CASSVNQEQAYTF. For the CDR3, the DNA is TGTGCCAGCAGCGTAAACCAAGAACAGGCCTACACCTTC.

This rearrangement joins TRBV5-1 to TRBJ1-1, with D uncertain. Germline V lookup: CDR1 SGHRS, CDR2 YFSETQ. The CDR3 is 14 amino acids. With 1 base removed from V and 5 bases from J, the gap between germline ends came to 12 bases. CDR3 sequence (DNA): TGCGCCAGCAGCTTGAGGTGGGGAGATACTGAAGCTTTCTTT. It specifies CASSLRWGDTEAFF.

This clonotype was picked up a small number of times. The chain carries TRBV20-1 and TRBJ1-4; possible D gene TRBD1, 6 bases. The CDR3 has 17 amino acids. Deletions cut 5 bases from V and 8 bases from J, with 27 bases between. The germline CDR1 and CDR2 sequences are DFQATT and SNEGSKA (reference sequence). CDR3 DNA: TGCAGTGCTGCCCCCCCAGGACAGTCGTCTTTGGGCGAAAAACTGTTTTTT. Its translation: CSAAPPGQSSLGEKLFF.

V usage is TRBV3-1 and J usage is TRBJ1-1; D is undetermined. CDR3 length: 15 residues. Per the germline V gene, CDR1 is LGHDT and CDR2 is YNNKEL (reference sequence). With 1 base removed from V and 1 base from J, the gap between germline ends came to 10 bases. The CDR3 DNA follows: TGTGCCAGCAGCCAAGTGAGGAGGACGAACACTGAAGCTTTCTTT. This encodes CASSQVRRTNTEAFF.

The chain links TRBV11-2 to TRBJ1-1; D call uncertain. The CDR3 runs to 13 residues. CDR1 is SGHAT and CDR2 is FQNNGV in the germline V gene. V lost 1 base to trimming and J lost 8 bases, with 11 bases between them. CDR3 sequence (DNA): TGTGCCAGCAGCTTAGCTCCGGGGAGAGAAGCTTTCTTT. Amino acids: CASSLAPGREAFF.

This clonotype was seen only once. In nucleotides, the CDR3 is TGTGCCAGCAGTCTCGGAGGACTAGGGTCATCTCGGACACCCCTCCACTTT. It encodes CASSLGGLGSSRTPLHF. The chain employs TRBV28 and TRBJ1-6; no definite D call. Per germline, CDR1 MDHEN and CDR2 SYDVKM. Trimming took 5 bases from V and 11 from J, leaving 25 bases between them. The CDR3 extends over 17 amino acids.

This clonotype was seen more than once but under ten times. CDR3 region: CASSRHNRQIWSYEQYF. CDR3 DNA sequence: TGTGCCAGCAGCCGACATAACAGACAGATTTGGTCCTACGAGCAGTACTTC. The chain recombines TRBV11-2 with TRBJ2-7; maybe TRBD1 (5 bases). CDR1 is SGHAT, CDR2 FQNNGV, per germline. V lost 5 bases and J 1 base, leaving 21 bases between the germline ends. CDR3 size: 17 residues.

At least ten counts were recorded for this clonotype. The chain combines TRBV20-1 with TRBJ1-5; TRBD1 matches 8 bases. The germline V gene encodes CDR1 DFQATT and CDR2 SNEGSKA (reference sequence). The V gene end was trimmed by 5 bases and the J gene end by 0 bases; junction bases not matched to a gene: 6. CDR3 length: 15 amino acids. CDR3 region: CSAADREFSNQPQHF. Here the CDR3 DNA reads TGCAGTGCTGCGGACAGGGAATTTAGCAATCAGCCCCAGCATTTT.

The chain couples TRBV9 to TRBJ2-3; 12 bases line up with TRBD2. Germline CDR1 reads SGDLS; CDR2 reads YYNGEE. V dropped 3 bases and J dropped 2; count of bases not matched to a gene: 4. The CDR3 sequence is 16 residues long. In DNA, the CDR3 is TGTGCCAGCAGCGCCCGACTAGCGGGGGCCACAGATACGCAGTATTTT. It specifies CASSARLAGATDTQYF. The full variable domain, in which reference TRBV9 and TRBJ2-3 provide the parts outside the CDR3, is DSGVTQTPKHLITATGQRVTLRCSPRSGDLSVYWYQQSLDQGLQFLIQYYNGEERAKGNILERFSAQQFPDLHSELNLSSLELGDSALYFCASSARLAGATDTQYFGPGTRLTVL.